One sample yielded the 26 T cell receptor beta chains listed below, sequenced in a study of cytomegalovirus exposure and HLA in healthy donors. Amplification used 60 Vbeta primers and 13 Jbeta primers. The method was immunoSEQ multiplex PCR; TCRdb's version includes in-frame clones alone and lacks a portion of them. Among 100,000 to 150,000 clones listed, around four fifths were seen once. The sequenced sample consisted of PBMCs. These receptors were collected from a man between 25 and 39 years old in good health and CMV-seropositive.

The genes are TRBV4-3 and TRBJ1-2, with 7 bases aligning to TRBD1. The CDR3 sequence is 17 residues long. The germline CDR1 and CDR2 sequences are LGHNA and YSLEER. V trimming: 0 bases; J trimming: 5 bases; junction bases outside the gene matches: 12. The CDR3 nucleotides are TGCGCCAGCAGCCAAGATCCTCTCGGGACAGAACTTTATGGCTACACCTTC. Amino acids: CASSQDPLGTELYGYTF.

The J gene is TRBJ2-5, the V gene TRBV5-5; 11 nucleotides agree with TRBD1. The V gene's germline CDR1 is SGHKS and CDR2 YYEKEE (reference sequence). There are 17 residues in the CDR3. V lost 0 bases to trimming and J lost 4 bases; unmatched junction nucleotides: 8. CDR3 residues: CASSLADGQGAGETQYF. The DNA of the CDR3 is TGTGCCAGCAGCTTGGCTGATGGACAGGGGGCTGGAGAGACCCAGTACTTC.

This chain links TRBV6-6 with TRBJ2-5; weak D call: TRBD2 (7 bases). V was pared by 5 bases and J by 1 base, with 14 bases between. This CDR3 has 15 amino acids. Germline CDR1 is MNHNY and CDR2 is SVGAGI (reference sequence). The CDR3 DNA is TGTGCCAGCAGTGTCCAGGGAGGGGGCCAAGAGACCCAGTACTTC. Its translation: CASSVQGGGQETQYF.

This rearrangement joins TRBV6-6 to TRBJ2-6, with 7 bases aligning to TRBD1. From germline, CDR1 is MNHNY and CDR2 SVGAGI (reference sequence). Losses at the gene ends were 6 bases for V and 3 bases for J; bases not matched to a gene: 8. The CDR3 runs to 16 residues. For the CDR3, the DNA is TGTGCCAGCAGCAGACAGGGTTTCATTGGGGCCAACGTCCTGACTTTC. It specifies CASSRQGFIGANVLTF.

This chain joins TRBV7-9 and TRBJ1-2; possibly TRBD1 for D (6 bases). The germline V gene encodes CDR1 SEHNR and CDR2 FQNEAQ (reference sequence). Between the trimmed V and J ends, which lost 6 bases and 1 base, there was a span of 18 bases. The CDR3 runs to 16 residues. The CDR3 protein is CASSPGHLKGNYGYTF. In nucleotides, the CDR3 is TGTGCCAGCAGTCCGGGACATCTTAAGGGTAACTATGGCTACACCTTC.

V and J are TRBV5-8 and TRBJ1-5; 10 nucleotides match TRBD1. This CDR3 is 17 amino acids long. CDR1 is SGHTS and CDR2 is YDEGEE in the germline V gene. Trimming removed 3 bases from V and 7 bases from J; junction bases left unmatched: 13. DNA of the CDR3: TGTGCCAGCAGCTCATATATAGGACAGGGGGTGCGGCAGCCCCAGCATTTT. It is translated as CASSSYIGQGVRQPQHF.

The V and J genes are TRBV5-4 and TRBJ1-2; D may be TRBD1 (6 bases). The CDR3 is made up of 14 amino acids. V dropped 0 bases and J dropped 5 bases, with 11 bases sitting between them. Germline loops: CDR1 SGHNT, CDR2 YYREEE (reference sequence). CDR3 region: CASSLEGGDYGYTF. The CDR3 DNA follows: TGTGCCAGCAGCTTGGAGGGGGGGGATTATGGCTACACCTTC.

The chain joins TRBV4-3 to TRBJ1-2, with D possibly TRBD1 on 5 matching bases. Germline V CDR1 and CDR2: LGHNA, YSLEER. The CDR3 contains 18 residues. Trimming took 0 bases from V and 0 from J, leaving 17 bases between them. CDR3 residues: CASSQDRNLGLPNYGYTF. The CDR3 DNA sequence: TGCGCCAGCAGCCAAGATAGGAATCTGGGACTGCCTAACTATGGCTACACCTTC.

This clone was detected once. CDR3 bases: TGTGCCAGCAGTTACAGACAGGTGGATAACTATGGCTACACCTTC. This codes for CASSYRQVDNYGYTF. The gene calls are TRBV6-5 and TRBJ1-2; D is perhaps TRBD1 (6 bases). With 2 bases removed from V and 1 base from J, the gap between germline ends came to 11 bases. The CDR3 length is 15 residues. Germline assignment: CDR1 MNHEY and CDR2 SVGAGI.

V is TRBV27 and J is TRBJ1-1; 9 nucleotides match TRBD1. This CDR3 region has 18 residues. V lost 0 bases, J lost 4 bases, and 12 bases stayed unmatched. CDR1 and CDR2 from the germline V gene are MNHEY and SMNVEV (reference sequence). CDR3 sequence reads: CASSLSGDRAPQRTEAFF. CDR3 nucleotide sequence: TGTGCCAGCAGTTTATCGGGGGACAGGGCCCCTCAGCGCACTGAAGCTTTCTTT.

The sample holds one count of this clone. V gene TRBV7-2 combines with J gene TRBJ1-5; TRBD1 agrees at 9 bases. Germline V gene lookup returns CDR1 SGHTA and CDR2 FQGNSA. The junction had 4 bases not matched to a gene; V was cut back by 5 bases and J by 2 bases. This CDR3 comprises 15 residues. CDR3 sequence: CASSKDRGGNQPQHF. CDR3 DNA: TGTGCCAGCAGCAAGGACAGGGGAGGCAATCAGCCCCAGCATTTT.

The chain employs TRBV21-1 and TRBJ2-4; the D segment call TRBD1 is taken from the table without a DNA check. TRBV21-1 is annotated as a pseudogene. The CDR3 extends over 21 amino acids. The CDR3 sequence: CASSKKRQKTGTDVAKNIQYF. In nucleotides, the CDR3 is TGTGCCAGCAGCAAAAAAAGGCAGAAGACAGGAACTGATGTAGCCAAAAACATTCAGTACTTC.

This clone turned up a few times. The rearrangement links TRBV27 to TRBJ2-1; 10 nucleotides line up with TRBD1. This CDR3 is 14 amino acids long. Germline CDR1 is MNHEY and CDR2 is SMNVEV (reference sequence). After removal of 5 bases from V and 3 bases from J, the junction contained 1 base not matched to a gene. The CDR3 nucleotides are TGTGCCAGCAGTGACAGGGGGCTCTACAATGAGCAGTTCTTC. Its protein product is CASSDRGLYNEQFF.

The chain links TRBV6-5 to TRBJ2-3; 9 bases match TRBD2. The CDR3 totals 15 residues. With V trimmed by 11 bases and J by 0 bases, 9 bases remained unmatched. From germline, CDR1 is MNHEY and CDR2 SVGAGI. The CDR3 bases are TGTGCCGCAATGCGGGGGGGACTGAGCACAGATACGCAGTATTTT. It codes for CAAMRGGLSTDTQYF.

V usage is TRBV7-9 and J usage is TRBJ1-1; D unclear. From germline, CDR1 is SEHNR and CDR2 FQNEAQ (reference sequence). V was shortened by 1 base and J by 5 bases, with 5 bases between the two germline ends. CDR3 size: 12 residues. The chain's CDR3 is CASSLEQTEAFF. The CDR3 DNA follows: TGTGCCAGCAGCTTAGAACAGACTGAAGCTTTCTTT.

CDR3 protein: CAWNKGDSPYNEQFF. CDR3 nucleotide sequence: TGTGCCTGGAATAAAGGGGATTCGCCCTACAATGAGCAGTTCTTC. This chain connects TRBV30 to TRBJ2-1; a weak D match, TRBD1 (5 bases). CDR3 length equals 15 residues. In germline, CDR1 is GTSNPN, CDR2 SVGIG (reference sequence). V lost 4 bases and J lost 2, with 15 bases in between.

This chain links TRBV30 with TRBJ2-7; tentatively, D is TRBD1 (6 bases). The V gene lost 2 bases and the J gene lost 7 bases, with 21 bases spanning the gap. Germline V CDR1 and CDR2: GTSNPN, SVGIG (reference sequence). This CDR3 is built from 15 residues. CDR3 protein: CAWSPQVRGRGEQYF. CDR3 coding DNA: TGTGCCTGGAGTCCACAGGTGAGGGGGAGAGGTGAGCAGTACTTC.

The chain links TRBV2 to TRBJ2-1, with TRBD2 identical over 7 bases. The CDR3 runs to 13 residues. Looked up from germline, CDR1 is SNHLY and CDR2 is FYNNEI. V shed 6 bases, J shed 7 bases, and the junction held 6 bases outside the gene matches. The CDR3 is CASRATSRNEQFF. CDR3 in DNA: TGTGCCAGCAGGGCGACTAGCCGGAATGAGCAGTTCTTC.

The chain recombines TRBV9 with TRBJ2-5, with 9 bases that match TRBD2. V was clipped by 0 bases and J by 3 bases; unmatched bases: 9. The germline V gene encodes CDR1 SGDLS and CDR2 YYNGEE. CDR3 length equals 17 residues. The CDR3 DNA reads TGTGCCAGCAGCGTAGGATTGTTGGGCGGGAGGGAAGAGACCCAGTACTTC. The encoded protein is CASSVGLLGGREETQYF.

The J gene is TRBJ2-3, the V gene TRBV11-2; D gene uncertain. The germline gives CDR1 SGHAT, CDR2 FQNNGV. This CDR3 has 12 amino acids. The V and J ends lost 4 bases and 7 bases respectively, with 9 bases between them. CDR3 DNA: TGTGCCAGCAGCTCAGACTCTTATACGCAGTATTTT. Amino acids: CASSSDSYTQYF.

The rearrangement joins TRBV5-4 to TRBJ2-1, with 12 bases that match TRBD2. With V trimmed by 4 bases and J by 7 bases, 9 bases remained unmatched. CDR3 size: 16 residues. From germline, CDR1 is SGHNT and CDR2 YYREEE (reference sequence). CDR3 bases: TGTGCCAGCAGCAAACGGACTAGCGGGATCGGGAATGAGCAGTTCTTC. This sequence encodes CASSKRTSGIGNEQFF.

The gene calls are TRBV11-2 and TRBJ1-4; 8 positions agree with TRBD1. CDR3 length: 15 residues. Losses at the gene ends were 2 bases for V and 8 bases for J; bases not matched to a gene: 7. CDR1 is SGHAT and CDR2 is FQNNGV in the germline V gene. Written as DNA, the CDR3 is TGTGCCAGCAGCTTATCACAGGGGGTACTCGAAAAACTGTTTTTT. Residues: CASSLSQGVLEKLFF.

This clone was counted a few times. CDR3 region: CASSPTTGGAGQPQHF. In DNA, the CDR3 is TGTGCCAGTAGTCCGACGACAGGGGGCGCGGGCCAGCCCCAGCATTTT. J is TRBJ1-5 and V is TRBV19; the match to TRBD1 covers 10 bases. The CDR3 is 16 amino acids. Per germline, CDR1 LNHDA and CDR2 SQIVND (reference sequence). The trim removed 5 bases at V and 7 bases at J, leaving 11 bases unmatched.

This chain uses TRBV15 with TRBJ2-5, with D possibly TRBD2 on 6 matching bases. V lost 3 bases and J 4 bases, leaving 27 bases between the germline ends. The germline V gene encodes CDR1 LNHNV and CDR2 YYDKDF (reference sequence). The CDR3 is 19 residues long. The CDR3 region has the DNA TGTGCCACCAGCAGCACAGCGATCTTCAGCGGGCAGGGTGGAGAGACCCAGTACTTC. Its translation is CATSSTAIFSGQGGETQYF.

V gene TRBV5-4 combines with J gene TRBJ2-1; 8 bases map to TRBD2. The V gene's germline CDR1 is SGHNT and CDR2 YYREEE (reference sequence). The CDR3 is 16 residues long. The V gene end was trimmed by 1 base and the J gene end by 0 bases; junction bases not matched to a gene: 3. CDR3 sequence reads: CASSLRREVSYNEQFF. CDR3 sequence (DNA): TGTGCCAGCAGCTTGAGGCGGGAGGTCTCCTACAATGAGCAGTTCTTC.

The V and J genes are TRBV18 and TRBJ1-2; TRBD1 is a possible D gene (6 bases). CDR1 and CDR2 from the germline V gene are KGHSH and LQKENI. The CDR3 length is 14 residues. Trimming pared 8 bases from V and 8 bases from J, leaving 21 bases between. In nucleotides, the CDR3 is TGTGCCAGCCTGACCCCGGGGGGCTTCGGGGGCTACACCTTC. Protein product: CASLTPGGFGGYTF.